This record concerns one T cell receptor (beta chain) sequence. Methods used by the authors: Estimation of nucleated cell counts was performed using reference gene primer amplification. Method: immunoSEQ multiplex PCR; TCRdb's copy keeps in-frame clones and lacks some. V and J calls and clone size follow that table, whereas D and trimming were derived from the DNA. This table holds around 200,000 clones, about 90% found once. This CDR3 has 14 amino acids. Germline trimming cut 6 bases from V and 7 bases from J; bases unmatched to any gene: 8. Germline CDR1 is MDHEN and CDR2 is SYDVKM. The data were obtained in a study of blood T cell repertoires in COVID-19.

The V gene is TRBV28, the J gene TRBJ1-4; TRBD1 matches at 7 bases. This clonotype was sampled from a man between 40 and 49 years old with active or convalescent COVID-19. The sequencing sample was made of peripheral blood. CDR3 nucleotides: TGTGCCAGCAGCCTAGGGGGCTCCGGTGAAAAACTGTTTTTT. Its translation: CASSLGGSGEKLFF.